This T cell receptor (beta chain) was obtained from a study of cytomegalovirus exposure and HLA in healthy donors. As regards this clone: Its antigen is still unknown.

Study-wide findings and caveats: As was reported, the HLA-A and HLA-B alleles of most subjects were accurately predicted from TCR beta sequences. The later analysis indicated that the majority of CMV-associated TCR beta chains appeared HLA-restricted.

Germline CDR1 and CDR2: MNHNS and SASEGT. Trimming removed 1 base at V and 3 bases at J, with 8 bases between. The CDR3 runs 14 residues. PCR used 60 Vbeta primers and 13 Jbeta primers. Some clones are missing from TCRdb's copy, which holds only in-frame ones; the method was immunoSEQ multiplex PCR. The table includes about 130,000 clones, roughly 85% detected once. V usage is TRBV6-1 and J usage is TRBJ2-3, with D unresolved. Material: PBMCs. This clonotype originated in a boy aged 5-17 years in good health and CMV-seronegative. The chain's CDR3 is CASSEDRTTDTQYF. In nucleotides, the CDR3 is TGTGCCAGCAGTGAAGACAGAACTACAGATACGCAGTATTTT.